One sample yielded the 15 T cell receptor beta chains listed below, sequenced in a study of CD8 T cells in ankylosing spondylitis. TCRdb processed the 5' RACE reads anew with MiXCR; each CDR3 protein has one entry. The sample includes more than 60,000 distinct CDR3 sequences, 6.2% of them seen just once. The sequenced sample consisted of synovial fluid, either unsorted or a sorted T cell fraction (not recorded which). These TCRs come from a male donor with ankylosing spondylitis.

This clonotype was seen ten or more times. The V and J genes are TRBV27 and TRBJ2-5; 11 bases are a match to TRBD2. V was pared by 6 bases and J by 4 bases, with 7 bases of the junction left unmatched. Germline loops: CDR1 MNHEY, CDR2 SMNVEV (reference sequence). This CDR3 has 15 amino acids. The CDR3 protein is CASSEIGTSGETQYF. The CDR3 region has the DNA TGTGCCAGCAGCGAGATCGGGACTAGCGGAGAGACCCAGTACTTC.

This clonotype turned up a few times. The CDR3 reads CASSLPRLQQYF. The CDR3 nucleotides are TGTGCCAGCAGCTTGCCCCGTCTTCAGCAGTACTTC. This sequence joins TRBV11-3 and TRBJ2-7; no clear D gene. V lost 3 bases to trimming and J lost 8 bases, with 11 bases between them. Germline V gene sequence: CDR1 SGHNT, CDR2 YENEEA. This CDR3 spans 12 amino acids.

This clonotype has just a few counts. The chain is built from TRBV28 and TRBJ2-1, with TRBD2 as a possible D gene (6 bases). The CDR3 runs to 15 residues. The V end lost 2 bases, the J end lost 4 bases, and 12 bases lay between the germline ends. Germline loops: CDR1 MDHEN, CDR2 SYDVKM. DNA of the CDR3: TGTGCCAGCAGTTTAGCCCCGGGGGTTTACAATGAGCAGTTCTTC. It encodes CASSLAPGVYNEQFF.

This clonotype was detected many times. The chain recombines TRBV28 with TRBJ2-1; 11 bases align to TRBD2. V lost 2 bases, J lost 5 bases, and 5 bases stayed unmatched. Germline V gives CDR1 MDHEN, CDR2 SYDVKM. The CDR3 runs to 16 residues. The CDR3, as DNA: TGTGCCAGCAGTTTAACTAGCGGGAGTTGGGACAATGAGCAGTTCTTC. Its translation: CASSLTSGSWDNEQFF.

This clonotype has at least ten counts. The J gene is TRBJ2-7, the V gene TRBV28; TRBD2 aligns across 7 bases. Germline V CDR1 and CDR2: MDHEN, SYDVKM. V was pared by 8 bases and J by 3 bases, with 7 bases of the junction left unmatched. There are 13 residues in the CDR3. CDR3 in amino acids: CASLGGGVYEQYF. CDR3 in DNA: TGTGCCAGCCTCGGTGGGGGGGTCTACGAGCAGTACTTC.

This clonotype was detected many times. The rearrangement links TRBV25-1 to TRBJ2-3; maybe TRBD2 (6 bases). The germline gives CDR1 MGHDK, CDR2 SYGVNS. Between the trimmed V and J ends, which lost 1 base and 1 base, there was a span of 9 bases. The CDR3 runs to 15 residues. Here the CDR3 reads CASSEWGVGTDTQYF. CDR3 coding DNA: TGTGCCAGCAGTGAATGGGGGGTAGGCACAGATACGCAGTATTTT.

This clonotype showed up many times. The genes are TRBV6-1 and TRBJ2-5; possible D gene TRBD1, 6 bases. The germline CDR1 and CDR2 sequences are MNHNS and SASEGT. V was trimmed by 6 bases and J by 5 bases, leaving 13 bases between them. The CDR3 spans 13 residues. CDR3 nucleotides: TGTGCCAGCAGAAACAGGGTAGGGGAGACCCAGTACTTC. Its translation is CASRNRVGETQYF.

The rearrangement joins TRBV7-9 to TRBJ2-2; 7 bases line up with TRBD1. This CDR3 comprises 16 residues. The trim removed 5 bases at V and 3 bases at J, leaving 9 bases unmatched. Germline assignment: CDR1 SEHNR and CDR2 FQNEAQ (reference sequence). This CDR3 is CASSHLTGRDTGELFF. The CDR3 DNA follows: TGTGCCAGCAGCCACCTGACAGGGCGGGACACCGGGGAGCTGTTTTTT.

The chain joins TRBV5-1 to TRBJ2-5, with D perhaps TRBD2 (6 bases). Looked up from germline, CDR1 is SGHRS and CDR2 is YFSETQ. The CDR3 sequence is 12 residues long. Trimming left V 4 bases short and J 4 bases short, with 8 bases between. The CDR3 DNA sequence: TGCGCCAGCAGCGCGACTAGAGAGACCCAGTACTTC. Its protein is CASSATRETQYF.

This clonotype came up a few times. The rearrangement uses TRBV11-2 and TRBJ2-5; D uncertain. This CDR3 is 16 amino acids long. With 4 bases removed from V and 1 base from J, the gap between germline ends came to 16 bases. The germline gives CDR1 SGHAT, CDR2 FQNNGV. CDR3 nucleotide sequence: TGTGCCAGCAGCTCTTATGGGCCCAGAGGCCAAGAGACCCAGTACTTC. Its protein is CASSSYGPRGQETQYF.

CDR3 coding DNA: TGCGCCAGCTCTGCCCGCCAAGGGGGTCCCTCTGGAAACACCATATATTTT. It specifies CASSARQGGPSGNTIYF. This chain uses TRBV4-1 with TRBJ1-3; D possibly corresponds to TRBD1 (6 bases). The CDR3 length is 17 residues. Germline lookup yields CDR1 MGHRA and CDR2 YSYEKL. V was shortened by 8 bases and J by 0 bases, with 20 bases between the two germline ends.

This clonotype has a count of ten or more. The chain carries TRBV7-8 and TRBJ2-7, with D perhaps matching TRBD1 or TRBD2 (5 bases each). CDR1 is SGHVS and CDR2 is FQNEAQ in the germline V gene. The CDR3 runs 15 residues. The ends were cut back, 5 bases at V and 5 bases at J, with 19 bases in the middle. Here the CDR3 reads CASSLNPLRDDEQYF. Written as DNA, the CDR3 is TGTGCCAGCAGCCTCAACCCTCTCCGGGACGACGAGCAGTACTTC.

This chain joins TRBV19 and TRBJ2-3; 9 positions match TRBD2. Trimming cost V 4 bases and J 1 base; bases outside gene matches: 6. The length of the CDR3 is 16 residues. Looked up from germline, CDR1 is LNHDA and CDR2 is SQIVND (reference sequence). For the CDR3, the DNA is TGTGCCAGTAGTACGGGGACTAGCTGGGGCACAGATACGCAGTATTTT. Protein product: CASSTGTSWGTDTQYF.

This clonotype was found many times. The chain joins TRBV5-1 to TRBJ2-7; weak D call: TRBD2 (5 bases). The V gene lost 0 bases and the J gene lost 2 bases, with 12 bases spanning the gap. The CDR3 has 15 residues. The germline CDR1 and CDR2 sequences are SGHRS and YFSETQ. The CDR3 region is CASSLDGGSAYEQYF. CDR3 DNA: TGCGCCAGCAGCTTGGACGGCGGGTCTGCCTACGAGCAGTACTTC.

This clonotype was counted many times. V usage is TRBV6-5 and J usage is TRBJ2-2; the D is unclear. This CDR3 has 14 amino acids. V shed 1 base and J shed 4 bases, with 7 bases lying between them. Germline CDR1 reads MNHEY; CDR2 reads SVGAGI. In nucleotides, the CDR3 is TGTGCCAGCAGTTACTGGGCTAGCACCGGGGAGCTGTTTTTT. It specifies CASSYWASTGELFF.